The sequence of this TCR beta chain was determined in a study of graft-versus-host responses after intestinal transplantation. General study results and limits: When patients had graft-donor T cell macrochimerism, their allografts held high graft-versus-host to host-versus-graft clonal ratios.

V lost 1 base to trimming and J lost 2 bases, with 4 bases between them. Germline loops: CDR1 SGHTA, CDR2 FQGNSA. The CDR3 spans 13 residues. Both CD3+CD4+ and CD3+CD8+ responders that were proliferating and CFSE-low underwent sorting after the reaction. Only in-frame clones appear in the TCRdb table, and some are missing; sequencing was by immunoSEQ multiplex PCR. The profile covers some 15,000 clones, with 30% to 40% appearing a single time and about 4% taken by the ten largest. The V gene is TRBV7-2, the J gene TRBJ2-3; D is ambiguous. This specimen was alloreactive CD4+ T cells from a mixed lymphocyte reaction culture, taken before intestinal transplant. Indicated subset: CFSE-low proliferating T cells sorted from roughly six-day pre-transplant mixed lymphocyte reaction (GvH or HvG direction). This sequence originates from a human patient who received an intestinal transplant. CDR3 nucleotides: TGTGCCAGCAGCTTAGACTACACAGATACGCAGTATTTT. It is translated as CASSLDYTDTQYF.